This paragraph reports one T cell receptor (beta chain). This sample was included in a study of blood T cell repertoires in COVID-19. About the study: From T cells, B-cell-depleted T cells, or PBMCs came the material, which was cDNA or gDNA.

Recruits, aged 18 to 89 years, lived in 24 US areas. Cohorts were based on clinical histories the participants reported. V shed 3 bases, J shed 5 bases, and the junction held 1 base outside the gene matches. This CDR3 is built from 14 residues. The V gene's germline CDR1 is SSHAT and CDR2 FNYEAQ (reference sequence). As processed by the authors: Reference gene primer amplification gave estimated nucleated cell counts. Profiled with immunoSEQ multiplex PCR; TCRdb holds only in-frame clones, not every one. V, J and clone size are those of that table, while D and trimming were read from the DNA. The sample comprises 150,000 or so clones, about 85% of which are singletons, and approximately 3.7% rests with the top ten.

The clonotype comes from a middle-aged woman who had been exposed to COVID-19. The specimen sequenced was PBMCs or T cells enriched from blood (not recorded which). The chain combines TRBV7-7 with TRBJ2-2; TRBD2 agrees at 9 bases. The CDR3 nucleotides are TGTGCCAGCAGCTTGGCGGGGGGGACCGGGGAGCTGTTTTTT. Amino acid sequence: CASSLAGGTGELFF.